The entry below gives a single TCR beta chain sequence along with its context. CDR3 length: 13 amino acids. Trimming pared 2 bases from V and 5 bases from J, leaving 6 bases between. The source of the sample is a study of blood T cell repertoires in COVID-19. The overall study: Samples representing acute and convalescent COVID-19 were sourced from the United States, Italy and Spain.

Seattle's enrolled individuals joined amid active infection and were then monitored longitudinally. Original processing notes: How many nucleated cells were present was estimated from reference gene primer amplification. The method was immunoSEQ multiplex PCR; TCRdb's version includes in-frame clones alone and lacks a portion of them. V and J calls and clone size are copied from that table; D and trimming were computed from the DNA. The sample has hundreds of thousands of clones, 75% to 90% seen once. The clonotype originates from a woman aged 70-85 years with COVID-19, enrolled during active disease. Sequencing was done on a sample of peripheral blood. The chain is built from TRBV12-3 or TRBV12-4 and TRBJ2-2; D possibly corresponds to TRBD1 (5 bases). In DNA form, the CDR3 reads TGTGCCAGCAGTTTACAGGGTACCGGGGAGCTGTTTTTT. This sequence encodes CASSLQGTGELFF.